The 23 T cell receptor beta chains given below trace back to one sample, sequenced in a study of blood T cell repertoires in COVID-19. Sequencing used immunoSEQ multiplex PCR; TCRdb keeps in-frame clones, though not all of them. The sample lists 80,000 or so clones, about 88% occurring once. What was sequenced was peripheral blood. Receptors originate from a human donor in a cohort sampled during active COVID-19.

The CDR3 DNA follows: TGTGCCACCAGCAGAGACTTTCTAGCGGACACAGATACGCAGTATTTT. Residues: CATSRDFLADTDTQYF. V is TRBV15 and J is TRBJ2-3, with 7 bases identical to TRBD2. This CDR3 contains 16 residues. J lost 2 bases, V lost 0 bases, and 5 bases had no gene match. The germline CDR1 and CDR2 sequences are LNHNV and YYDKDF (reference sequence).

The V and J genes are TRBV19 and TRBJ2-1; D uncertain. This CDR3 contains 14 residues. V was pared by 7 bases and J by 6 bases, with 16 bases between. CDR1 and CDR2 (germline): LNHDA, SQIVND (reference sequence). The CDR3 region is CASKVAALFNEQFF. CDR3 bases: TGTGCCAGTAAGGTTGCGGCTCTCTTCAATGAGCAGTTCTTC.

This clone has a single count. The CDR3 coding sequence is TGTGCCACCAGTGATAGGGTAGGCAGGGGGCCTCTGGGGGCCAACGTCCTGACTTTC. Its protein is CATSDRVGRGPLGANVLTF. This sequence joins TRBV24-1 and TRBJ2-6, with 8 bases matching TRBD1. Germline V gene sequence: CDR1 KGHDR, CDR2 SFDVKD. There are 19 residues in the CDR3. The junction had 13 bases not matched to a gene; V was cut back by 3 bases and J by 4 bases.

The V gene is TRBV24-1, the J gene TRBJ2-3; TRBD2 matches at 8 bases. Per the germline V gene, CDR1 is KGHDR and CDR2 is SFDVKD. J lost 2 bases, V lost 4 bases, and 13 bases had no gene match. This CDR3 region has 18 residues. The CDR3 protein is CATSDRRRAGGFTDTQYF. The DNA for the CDR3 is TGTGCCACCAGTGACCGCCGTAGGGCGGGGGGCTTCACAGATACGCAGTATTTT.

The chain recombines TRBV15 with TRBJ2-6; no reliable D call. Germline V CDR1 and CDR2: LNHNV, YYDKDF (reference sequence). The CDR3 contains 16 residues. Between the trimmed V and J ends, which lost 2 bases and 0 bases, there was a span of 8 bases. CDR3 protein: CATSRLTTSGANVLTF. The CDR3 DNA reads as TGTGCCACCAGCAGACTTACAACCTCTGGGGCCAACGTCCTGACTTTC.

V gene TRBV6-2 or TRBV6-3 combines with J gene TRBJ2-3; D is uncertain. The CDR3 length is 15 residues. Germline CDR1 reads MNHEY; CDR2 reads SVGEGT. The V and J ends lost 6 bases and 3 bases respectively, with 16 bases between them. CDR3 nucleotides: TGTGCCAGCAGCCGCTCAACCGACGGGACAGATACGCAGTATTTT. Translated: CASSRSTDGTDTQYF.

CDR3 residues: CSAQEGGMGNYEQYF. The CDR3 DNA follows: TGCAGCGCCCAAGAGGGGGGGATGGGGAACTACGAGCAGTACTTC. This chain joins TRBV29-1 and TRBJ2-7, with D tentatively TRBD2 (7 bases). V was shortened by 7 bases and J by 3 bases, with 22 bases between the two germline ends. This CDR3 spans 15 amino acids. The germline V gene has CDR1 SQVTM and CDR2 ANQGSEA.

The chain is built from TRBV4-1 and TRBJ2-3; maybe TRBD1 (5 bases). Germline V gives CDR1 MGHRA, CDR2 YSYEKL. There are 15 residues in the CDR3. The ends were cut back, 1 base at V and 0 bases at J, with 8 bases in the middle. The DNA of the CDR3 is TGCGCCAGCAGCCAAGTGGGGCCCAGCACAGATACGCAGTATTTT. It translates to CASSQVGPSTDTQYF.

The table lists this clone with a count of one. V is TRBV18 and J is TRBJ2-5, with 10 bases lining up with TRBD1. With 3 bases clipped from V and 5 bases from J, the junction kept 3 bases outside the gene matches. CDR1 and CDR2 from the germline V gene are KGHSH and LQKENI. The CDR3 is 14 amino acids. CDR3 in DNA: TGTGCCAGCTCACCCCGGGACAGGGGTGAGACCCAGTACTTC. This codes for CASSPRDRGETQYF.

This chain connects TRBV7-6 to TRBJ2-3; TRBD2 might be the D (5 bases). Deletions cut 1 base from V and 2 bases from J, with 10 bases between. The CDR3 runs 15 residues. CDR1 is SGHVS and CDR2 is FNYEAQ in the germline V gene. The CDR3 region has the DNA TGTGCCAGCAGCTTAGACTCCGGGATCACAGATACGCAGTATTTT. As protein: CASSLDSGITDTQYF.

The V and J genes are TRBV27 and TRBJ2-7; D may be TRBD2 (5 bases). CDR1 MNHEY and CDR2 SMNVEV come from the germline V gene (reference sequence). CDR3 length: 15 residues. The V end lost 10 bases, the J end lost 1 base, and 20 bases lay between the germline ends. The CDR3 DNA follows: TGTGCCACCCGCATTCTCGACACGGGATCCTACGAGCAGTACTTC. Amino acid sequence: CATRILDTGSYEQYF.

The DNA of the CDR3 is TGTGCCACCAGTGATTTGGGGAGGGGTGACACCGGGGAGCTGTTTTTT. It translates to CATSDLGRGDTGELFF. The V gene is TRBV24-1, the J gene TRBJ2-2; 7 bases are a match to TRBD2. In germline, CDR1 is KGHDR, CDR2 SFDVKD. This CDR3 is 16 amino acids long. Losses at the gene ends were 0 bases for V and 3 bases for J; bases not matched to a gene: 3.

This chain links TRBV7-2 with TRBJ2-7; 8 bases line up with TRBD1. Germline V lookup: CDR1 SGHTA, CDR2 FQGNSA. Unmatched junction bases numbered 6, after V lost 5 bases and J lost 0 bases. The CDR3 runs 15 residues. CDR3 protein: CASSMGQVSSYEQYF. Here the CDR3 DNA reads TGTGCCAGCAGCATGGGACAGGTGAGCTCCTACGAGCAGTACTTC.

J is TRBJ2-4 and V is TRBV18, with a weak D call TRBD1 (6 bases). Per the germline V gene, CDR1 is KGHSH and CDR2 is LQKENI. The CDR3 has 15 amino acids. V was cut by 6 bases and J by 8 bases, with 20 bases left in between. Here the CDR3 DNA reads TGTGCCAGCTCGACAATGGGGCAGGGGATTGACATTCAGTACTTC. This translates into CASSTMGQGIDIQYF.

The CDR3 DNA is TGTGCCAGCAGTGGACATCTTAGCAATCAGCCCCAGCATTTT. It yields the protein CASSGHLSNQPQHF. The chain carries TRBV2 and TRBJ1-5, with D hard to call. Germline V lookup: CDR1 SNHLY, CDR2 FYNNEI. V lost 4 bases, J lost 0 bases, and 7 bases lay in between. This CDR3 is 14 amino acids long.

The V and J genes are TRBV4-2 and TRBJ2-7; D perhaps matches TRBD2 (7 bases). There are 14 residues in the CDR3. The V gene's germline CDR1 is LGHNA and CDR2 YNFKEQ. Trimming took off 3 bases at V and 4 bases at J, with 13 bases between the two ends. The CDR3 DNA reads as TGTGCCAGCAGCCAGGGAGGGGGGGTTTACGAGCAGTACTTC. It yields the protein CASSQGGGVYEQYF.

The V and J genes are TRBV7-6 and TRBJ2-5; TRBD2 is a possible D gene (7 bases). Germline V gives CDR1 SGHVS, CDR2 FNYEAQ. The CDR3 has 16 amino acids. V was cut by 3 bases and J by 3 bases, with 17 bases left in between. CDR3 region: CASSLNTGRAKETQYF. The CDR3 DNA is TGTGCCAGCAGCTTGAATACAGGGAGGGCAAAAGAGACCCAGTACTTC. The full variable domain, its missing parts supplied by reference TRBV7-6 and TRBJ2-5, is GAGVSQSPRYKVTKRGQDVALRCDPISGHVSLYWYRQALGQGPEFLTYFNYEAQQDKSGLPNDRFSAERPEGSISTLTIQRTEQRDSAMYRCASSLNTGRAKETQYFGPGTRLLVL.

The CDR3 sequence: CASSPTTRSITEAFF. CDR3 DNA: TGCGCCAGCAGCCCGACGACAAGGTCGATCACTGAAGCTTTCTTT. This chain links TRBV4-1 with TRBJ1-1, with unresolved D. Trimming stripped 4 bases from V and 4 bases from J, with 16 bases between. This CDR3 is 15 amino acids long. Germline V CDR1 and CDR2: MGHRA, YSYEKL.

The chain has TRBV12-3 or TRBV12-4 and TRBJ2-1, with a weak D call TRBD2 (5 bases). Between the trimmed V and J ends, which lost 3 bases and 10 bases, there was a span of 13 bases. The CDR3 covers 13 residues. As DNA, the CDR3 is TGTGCCAGCAGTTTTCTCGAGCGGAAGGAGCAGTTCTTC. Translating gives CASSFLERKEQFF.

This chain connects TRBV7-9 to TRBJ2-5; no reliable D call. With 2 bases removed from V and 4 bases from J, the gap between germline ends came to 5 bases. CDR1 SEHNR and CDR2 FQNEAQ come from the germline V gene (reference sequence). The CDR3 spans 12 residues. The CDR3 bases are TGTGCCAGCAGCTTACGTTCAGAGACCCAGTACTTC. Translating it yields CASSLRSETQYF.

This clone was counted once. The chain joins TRBV7-2 to TRBJ2-3; 7 bases are shared with TRBD2. The CDR3 covers 16 residues. Trimming at V came to 5 bases and at J to 4 bases, leaving 12 bases not matched to a gene. CDR1 is SGHTA and CDR2 is FQGNSA in the germline V gene. This CDR3 reads CASSPWTSSISDTQYF. CDR3 DNA: TGTGCCAGCAGCCCCTGGACTAGTTCTATATCAGATACGCAGTATTTT.

This chain uses TRBV6-1 with TRBJ2-1, with TRBD2 matching over 12 bases. V shed 2 bases, J shed 2 bases, and the junction held 1 base outside the gene matches. The CDR3 runs 16 residues. Germline CDR1 reads MNHNS; CDR2 reads SASEGT. The chain's CDR3 is CASSERLAGAYNEQFF. CDR3 bases: TGTGCCAGCAGTGAAAGACTAGCGGGGGCCTACAATGAGCAGTTCTTC.

The V gene is TRBV5-3, the J gene TRBJ2-2; 9 bases are a match to TRBD1. TRBV5-3 is recorded as an ORF, its role being uncertain. The J segment lost 6 bases and the V segment lost 2 bases, leaving 14 bases of the junction unmatched. CDR3 length: 18 amino acids. DNA of the CDR3: TGTGCCAGAAGCTTACCAATCCGGGACAGGGTCCTTGCCGGGGAGCTGTTTTTT. This codes for CARSLPIRDRVLAGELFF.